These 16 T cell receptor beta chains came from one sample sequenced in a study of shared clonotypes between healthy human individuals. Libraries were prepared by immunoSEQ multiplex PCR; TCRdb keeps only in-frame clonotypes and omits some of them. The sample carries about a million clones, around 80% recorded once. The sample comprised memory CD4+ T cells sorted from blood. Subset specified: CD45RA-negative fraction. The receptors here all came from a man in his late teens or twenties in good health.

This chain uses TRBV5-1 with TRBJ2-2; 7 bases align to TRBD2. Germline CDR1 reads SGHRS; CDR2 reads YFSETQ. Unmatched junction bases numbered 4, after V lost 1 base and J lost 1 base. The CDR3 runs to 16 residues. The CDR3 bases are TGCGCCAGCAGCTTGCGTGCGGGGGTGAACACCGGGGAGCTGTTTTTT. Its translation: CASSLRAGVNTGELFF.

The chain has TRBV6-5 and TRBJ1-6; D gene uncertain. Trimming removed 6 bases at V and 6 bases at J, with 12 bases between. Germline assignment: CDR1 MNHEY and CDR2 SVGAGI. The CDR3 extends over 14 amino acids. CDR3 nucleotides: TGTGCCAGCAGGAGCGGTGAGAGTAATTCACCCCTCCACTTT. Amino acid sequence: CASRSGESNSPLHF.

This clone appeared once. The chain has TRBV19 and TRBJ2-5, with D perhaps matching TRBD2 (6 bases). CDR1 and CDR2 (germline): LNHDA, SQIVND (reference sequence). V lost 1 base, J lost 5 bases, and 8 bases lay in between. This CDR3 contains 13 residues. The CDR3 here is CASSIAGAETQYF. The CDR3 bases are TGTGCCAGTAGTATAGCGGGAGCTGAGACCCAGTACTTC.

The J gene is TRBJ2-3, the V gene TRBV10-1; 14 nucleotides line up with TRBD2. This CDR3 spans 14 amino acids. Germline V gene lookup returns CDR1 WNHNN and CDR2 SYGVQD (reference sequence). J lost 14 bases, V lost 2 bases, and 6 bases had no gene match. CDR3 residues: CASSEPTSGGAMYF. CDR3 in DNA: TGCGCCAGCAGTGAGCCGACTAGCGGGGGGGCGATGTATTTT.

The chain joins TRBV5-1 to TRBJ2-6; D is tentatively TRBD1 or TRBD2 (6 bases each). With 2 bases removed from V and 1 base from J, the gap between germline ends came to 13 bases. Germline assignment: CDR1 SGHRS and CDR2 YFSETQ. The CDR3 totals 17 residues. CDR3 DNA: TGCGCCAGCAGCTTCGGGGGCTCTGGATCTGGGGCCAACGTCCTGACTTTC. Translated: CASSFGGSGSGANVLTF.

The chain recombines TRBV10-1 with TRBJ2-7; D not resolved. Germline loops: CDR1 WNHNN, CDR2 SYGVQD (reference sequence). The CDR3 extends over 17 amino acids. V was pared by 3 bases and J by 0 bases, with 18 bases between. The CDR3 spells CASSDFYDAQNSYEQYF. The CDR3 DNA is TGCGCCAGCAGTGATTTCTACGACGCCCAAAACTCCTACGAGCAGTACTTC.

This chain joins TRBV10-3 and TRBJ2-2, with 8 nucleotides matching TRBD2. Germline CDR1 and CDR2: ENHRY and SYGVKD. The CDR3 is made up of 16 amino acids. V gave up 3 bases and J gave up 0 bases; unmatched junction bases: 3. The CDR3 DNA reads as TGTGCCATCAGTGATCGGGAGGGAGCGAACACCGGGGAGCTGTTTTTT. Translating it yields CAISDREGANTGELFF.

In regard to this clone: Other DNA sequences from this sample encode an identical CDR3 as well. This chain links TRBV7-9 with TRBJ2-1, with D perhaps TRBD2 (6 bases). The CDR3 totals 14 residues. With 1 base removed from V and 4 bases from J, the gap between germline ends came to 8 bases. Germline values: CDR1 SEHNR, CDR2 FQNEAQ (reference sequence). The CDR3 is CASSLGSGYNEQFF. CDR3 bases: TGTGCCAGCAGCTTAGGTAGCGGATACAATGAGCAGTTCTTC.

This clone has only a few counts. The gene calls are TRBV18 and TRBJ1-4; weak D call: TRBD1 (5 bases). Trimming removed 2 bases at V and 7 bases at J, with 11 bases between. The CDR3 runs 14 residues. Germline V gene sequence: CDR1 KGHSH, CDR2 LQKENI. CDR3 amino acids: CASSPRQGGEKLFF. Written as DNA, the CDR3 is TGTGCCAGCTCACCAAGGCAGGGCGGTGAAAAACTGTTTTTT.

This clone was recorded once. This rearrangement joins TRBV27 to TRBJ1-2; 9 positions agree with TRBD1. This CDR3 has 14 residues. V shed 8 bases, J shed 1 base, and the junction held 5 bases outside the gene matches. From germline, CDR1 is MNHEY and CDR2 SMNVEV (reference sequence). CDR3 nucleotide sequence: TGTGCCAGCGGATCGGGACAGGGTAACTATGGCTACACCTTC. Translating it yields CASGSGQGNYGYTF.

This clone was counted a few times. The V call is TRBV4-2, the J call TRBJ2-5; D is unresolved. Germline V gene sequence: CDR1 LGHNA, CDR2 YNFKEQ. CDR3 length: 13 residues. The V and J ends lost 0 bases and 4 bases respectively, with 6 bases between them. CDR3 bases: TGTGCCAGCAGCCAAGATACGGGAGAGACCCAGTACTTC. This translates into CASSQDTGETQYF.

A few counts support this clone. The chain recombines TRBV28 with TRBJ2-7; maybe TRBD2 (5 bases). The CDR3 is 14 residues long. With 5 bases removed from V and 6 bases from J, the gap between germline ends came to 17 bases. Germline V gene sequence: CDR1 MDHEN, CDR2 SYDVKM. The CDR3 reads CASSLIGGMLEQYF. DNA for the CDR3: TGTGCCAGCAGTCTCATTGGAGGCATGCTCGAGCAGTACTTC. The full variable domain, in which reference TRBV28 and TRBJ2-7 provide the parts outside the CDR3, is DVKVTQSSRYLVKRTGEKVFLECVQDMDHENMFWYRQDPGLGLRLIYFSYDVKMKEKGDIPEGYSVSREKKERFSLILESASTNQTSMYLCASSLIGGMLEQYFGPGTRLTVT.

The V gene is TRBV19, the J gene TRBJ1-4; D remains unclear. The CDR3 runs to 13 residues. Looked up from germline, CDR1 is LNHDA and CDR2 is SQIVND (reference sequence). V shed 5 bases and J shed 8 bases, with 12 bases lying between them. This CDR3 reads CASSLTSWEKLFF. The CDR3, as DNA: TGTGCCAGTAGTTTAACGAGTTGGGAAAAACTGTTTTTT.

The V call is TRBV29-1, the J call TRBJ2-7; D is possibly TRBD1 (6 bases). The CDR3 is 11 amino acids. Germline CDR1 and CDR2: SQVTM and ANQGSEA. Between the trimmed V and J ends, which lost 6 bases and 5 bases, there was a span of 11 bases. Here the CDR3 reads CSVRGNNEQYF. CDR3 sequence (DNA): TGCAGCGTCAGGGGAAACAACGAGCAGTACTTC.

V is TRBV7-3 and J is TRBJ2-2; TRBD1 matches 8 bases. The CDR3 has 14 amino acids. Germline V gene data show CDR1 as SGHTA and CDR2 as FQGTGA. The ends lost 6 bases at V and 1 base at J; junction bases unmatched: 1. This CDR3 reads CASRGTGNTGELFF. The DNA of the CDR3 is TGTGCCAGCAGGGGGACAGGGAACACCGGGGAGCTGTTTTTT.

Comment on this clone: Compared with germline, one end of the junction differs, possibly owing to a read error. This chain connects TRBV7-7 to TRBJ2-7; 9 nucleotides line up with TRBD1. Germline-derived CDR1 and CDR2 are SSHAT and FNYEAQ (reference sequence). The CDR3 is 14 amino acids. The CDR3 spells CASSKTGGPYEQYF. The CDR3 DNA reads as TGTGCTAGCAGCAAGACAGGGGGTCCCTACGAGCAGTACTTC. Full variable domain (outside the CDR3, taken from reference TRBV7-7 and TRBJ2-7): GAGVSQSPRYKVTKRGQDVTLRCDPISSHATLYWYQQALGQGPEFLTYFNYEAQPDKSGLPSDRFSAERPEGSISTLTIQRTEQRDSAMYRCASSKTGGPYEQYFGPGTRLTVT.